The clone carrying this T cell receptor beta chain was counted many times. Its antigen is not identified. The CDR3 is made up of 16 amino acids. V lost 0 bases, J lost 3 bases, and 1 base stayed unmatched. The sample is drawn from a study of T cell repertoires in cytomegalovirus infection. General study findings and limits: Identification of carriers of CMV plus the relevant HLA was performed using cumulative public TCR beta family frequency.

TCRdb reanalysed the reads using MiXCR and keeps one entry per CDR3 protein. Of fewer than 550,000 distinct CDR3 sequences listed, approximately 10% were seen once; the top ten hold more than 8.5%. The gene calls are TRBV12-3 or TRBV12-4 and TRBJ2-1; 11 nucleotides align to TRBD2. Sequenced input: PBMCs. This TCR derives from a human donor in good health (CMV status not recorded). Some clones in this sample may be carry-over from other donors' samples. CDR3 region: CASSLATSGNYNEQFF. The CDR3 DNA follows: TGTGCCAGCAGTTTAGCGACTAGCGGGAACTACAATGAGCAGTTCTTC.